This T cell receptor beta chain stems from a study of control samples from healthy donors and cancer patients (dated by TCRdb to the early 2020s). About this clone itself: The antigen this receptor binds is unknown. Qualities for individual bases were not recorded, and no much larger clone is one base off.

The CDR3, cysteine through phenylalanine, is 13 amino acids long. Only CDR3 DNA is held: 39 bases, read in frame from base 1. Cut back by 2 bases and 1 base, the V and J ends lie 5 bases apart. For CDR1 and CDR2, the germline V gene lists SGHTA and FQGTGA. Libraries were prepared through the immunoSEQ multiplex PCR assay. Here the immuneACCESS table is served through TCRdb, limited to in-frame sequences with V and J called. Missing clones are a known gap in these copies; in checked studies unresolved V genes cover under half, and the rest lacks a known reason. In this sample the table shows approximately 94,000 clones, roughly 87% of which occur a single time. More than 15% of the sample lies in the top ten.

This clonotype originated in a woman between 50 and 59 years old in good health. Input material: blood. This chain is built from TRBV7-3 and TRBJ1-1; the D gene cannot be resolved reliably. DNA sequence: TGTGCCAGCAGCTTAGACGCGAACACTGAAGCTTTCTTT. This is translated as CASSLDANTEAFF.